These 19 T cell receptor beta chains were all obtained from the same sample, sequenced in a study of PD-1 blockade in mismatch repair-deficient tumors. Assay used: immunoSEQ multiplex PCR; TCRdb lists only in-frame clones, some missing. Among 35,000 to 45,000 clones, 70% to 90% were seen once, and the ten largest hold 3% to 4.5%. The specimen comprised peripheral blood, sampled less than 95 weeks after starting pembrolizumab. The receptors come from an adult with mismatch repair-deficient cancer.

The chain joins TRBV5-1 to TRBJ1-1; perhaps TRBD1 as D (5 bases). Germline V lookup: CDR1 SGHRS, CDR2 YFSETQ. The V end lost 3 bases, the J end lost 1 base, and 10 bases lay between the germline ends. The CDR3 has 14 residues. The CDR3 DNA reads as TGCGCCAGCAGCTGGGACGGAGGGAACACTGAAGCTTTCTTT. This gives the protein CASSWDGGNTEAFF.

This CDR3 is CASSKGIRERAGEQFF. The CDR3 DNA follows: TGTGCCAGCAGCAAAGGAATACGGGAGAGGGCAGGTGAGCAGTTCTTC. This sequence joins TRBV7-2 and TRBJ2-1, with TRBD2 as a possible D gene (6 bases). Germline V lookup: CDR1 SGHTA, CDR2 FQGNSA. V dropped 5 bases and J dropped 9 bases, with 23 bases sitting between them. The CDR3 is made up of 16 amino acids.

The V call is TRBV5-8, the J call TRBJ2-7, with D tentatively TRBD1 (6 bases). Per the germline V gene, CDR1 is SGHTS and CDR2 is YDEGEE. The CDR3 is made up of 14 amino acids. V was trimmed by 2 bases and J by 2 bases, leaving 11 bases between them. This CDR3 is CASSFRQAPYEQYF. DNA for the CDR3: TGTGCCAGCAGCTTCCGACAGGCCCCCTACGAGCAGTACTTC.

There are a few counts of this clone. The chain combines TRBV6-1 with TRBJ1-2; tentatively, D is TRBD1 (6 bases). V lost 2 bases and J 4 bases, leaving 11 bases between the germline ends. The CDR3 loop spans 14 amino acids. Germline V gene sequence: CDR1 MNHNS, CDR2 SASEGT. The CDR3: CASSESLGAYGYTF. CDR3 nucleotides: TGTGCCAGCAGTGAATCTCTGGGGGCCTATGGCTACACCTTC.

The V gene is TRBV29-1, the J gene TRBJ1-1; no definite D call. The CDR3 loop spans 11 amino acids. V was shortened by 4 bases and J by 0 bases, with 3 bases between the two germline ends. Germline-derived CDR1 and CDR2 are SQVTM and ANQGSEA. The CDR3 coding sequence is TGCAGCGTTGGTATGAACACTGAAGCTTTCTTT. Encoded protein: CSVGMNTEAFF. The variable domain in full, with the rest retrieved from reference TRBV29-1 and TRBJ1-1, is SAVISQKPSRDICQRGTSLTIQCQVDSQVTMMFWYRQQPGQSLTLIATANQGSEATYESGFVIDKFPISRPNLTFSTLTVSNMSPEDSSIYLCSVGMNTEAFFGQGTRLTVV.

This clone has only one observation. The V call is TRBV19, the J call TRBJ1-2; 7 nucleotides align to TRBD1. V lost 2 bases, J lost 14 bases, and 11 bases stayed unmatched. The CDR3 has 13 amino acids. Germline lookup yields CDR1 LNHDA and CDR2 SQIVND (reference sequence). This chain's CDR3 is CASSIRDSPLRTF. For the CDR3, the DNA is TGTGCCAGTAGTATAAGGGACAGCCCACTAAGGACCTTC.

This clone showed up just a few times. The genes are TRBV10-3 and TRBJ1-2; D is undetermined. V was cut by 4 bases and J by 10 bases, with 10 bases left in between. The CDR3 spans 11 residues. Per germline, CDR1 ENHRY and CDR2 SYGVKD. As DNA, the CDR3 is TGTGCCATCAGTGCTGGGAGCGCCTACACCTTC. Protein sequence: CAISAGSAYTF.

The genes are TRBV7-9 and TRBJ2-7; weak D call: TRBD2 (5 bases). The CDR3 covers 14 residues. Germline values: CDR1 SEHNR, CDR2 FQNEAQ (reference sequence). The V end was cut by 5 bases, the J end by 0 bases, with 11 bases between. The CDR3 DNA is TGTGCCAGCAGCCCACAGCGGTACTCCTACGAGCAGTACTTC. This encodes CASSPQRYSYEQYF. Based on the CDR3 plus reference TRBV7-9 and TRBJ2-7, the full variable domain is DTGVSQNPRHKITKRGQNVTFRCDPISEHNRLYWYRQTLGQGPEFLTYFQNEAQLEKSRLLSDRFSAERPKGSFSTLEIQRTEQGDSAMYLCASSPQRYSYEQYFGPGTRLTVT.

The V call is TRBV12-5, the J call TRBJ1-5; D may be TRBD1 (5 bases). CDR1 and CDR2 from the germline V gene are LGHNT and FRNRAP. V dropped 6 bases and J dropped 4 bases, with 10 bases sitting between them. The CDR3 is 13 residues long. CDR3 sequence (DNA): TGTGCTAGTGGCTGGGGGGGGAATCAGCCCCAGCATTTT. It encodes CASGWGGNQPQHF.

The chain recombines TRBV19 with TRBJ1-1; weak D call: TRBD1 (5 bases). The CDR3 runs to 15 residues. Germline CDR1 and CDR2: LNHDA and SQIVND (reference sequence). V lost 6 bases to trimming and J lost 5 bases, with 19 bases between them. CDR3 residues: CASRQGAGGRTEAFF. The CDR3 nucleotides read TGTGCCAGTAGACAAGGGGCCGGGGGAAGGACTGAAGCTTTCTTT.

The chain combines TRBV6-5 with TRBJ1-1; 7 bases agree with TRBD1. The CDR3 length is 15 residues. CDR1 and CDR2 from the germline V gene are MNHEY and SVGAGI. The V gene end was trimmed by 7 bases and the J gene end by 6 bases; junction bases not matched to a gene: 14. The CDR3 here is CASIHSQGVSAEAFF. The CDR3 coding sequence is TGTGCCAGCATTCATTCCCAGGGGGTTTCAGCTGAAGCTTTCTTT.

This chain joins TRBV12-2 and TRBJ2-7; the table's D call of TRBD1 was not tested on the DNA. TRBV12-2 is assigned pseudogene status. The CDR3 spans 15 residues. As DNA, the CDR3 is TGTGCAAGTCGCTTAGCGGGGCCTGATCGCAACGAGCAGTACTTC. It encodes CASRLAGPDRNEQYF.

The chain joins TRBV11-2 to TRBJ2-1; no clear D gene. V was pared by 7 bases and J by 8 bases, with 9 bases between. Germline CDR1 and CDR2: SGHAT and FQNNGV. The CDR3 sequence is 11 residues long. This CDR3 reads CASTPDHEQFF. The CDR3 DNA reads TGTGCCAGCACCCCGGATCATGAGCAGTTCTTC.

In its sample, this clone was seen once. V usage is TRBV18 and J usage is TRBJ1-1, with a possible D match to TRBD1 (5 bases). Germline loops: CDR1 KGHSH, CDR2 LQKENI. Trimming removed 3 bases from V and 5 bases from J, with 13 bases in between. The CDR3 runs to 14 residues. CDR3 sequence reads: CASSPSDISTEAFF. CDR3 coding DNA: TGTGCCAGCTCACCGTCGGACATATCAACTGAAGCTTTCTTT.

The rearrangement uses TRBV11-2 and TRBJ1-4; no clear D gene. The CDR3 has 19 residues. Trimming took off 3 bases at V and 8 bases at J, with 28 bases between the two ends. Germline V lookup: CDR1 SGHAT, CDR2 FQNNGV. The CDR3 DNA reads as TGTGCCAGCAGCTTGACTTCACACCCTAATTTGTACACTCGAGAAAAACTGTTTTTT. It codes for CASSLTSHPNLYTREKLFF. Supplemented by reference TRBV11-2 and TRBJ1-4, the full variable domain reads EAGVAQSPRYKIIEKRQSVAFWCNPISGHATLYWYQQILGQGPKLLIQFQNNGVVDDSQLPKDRFSAERLKGVDSTLKIQPAKLEDSAVYLCASSLTSHPNLYTREKLFFGSGTQLSVL.

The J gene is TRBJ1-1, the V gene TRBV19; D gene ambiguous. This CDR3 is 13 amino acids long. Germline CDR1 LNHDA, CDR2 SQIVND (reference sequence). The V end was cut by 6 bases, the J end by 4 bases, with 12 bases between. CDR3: CASSHDGFTEAFF. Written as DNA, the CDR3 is TGTGCCAGTAGCCACGACGGGTTCACTGAAGCTTTCTTT.

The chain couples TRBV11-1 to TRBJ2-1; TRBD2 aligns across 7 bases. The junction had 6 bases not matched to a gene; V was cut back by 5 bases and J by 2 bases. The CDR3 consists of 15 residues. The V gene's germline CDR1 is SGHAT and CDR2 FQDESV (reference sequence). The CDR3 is CASSPAGETYNEQFF. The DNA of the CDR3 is TGTGCCAGCAGCCCGGCGGGAGAGACCTACAATGAGCAGTTCTTC.

The CDR3 sequence is CASSGQGHGELFF. As DNA, the CDR3 is TGCGCCAGCAGCGGACAGGGTCACGGGGAGCTGTTTTTT. The rearrangement uses TRBV5-1 and TRBJ2-2; 8 bases match TRBD1. V shed 4 bases and J 7 bases; nucleotides not matched to a gene: 3. In germline, CDR1 is SGHRS, CDR2 YFSETQ. The CDR3 has 13 amino acids.

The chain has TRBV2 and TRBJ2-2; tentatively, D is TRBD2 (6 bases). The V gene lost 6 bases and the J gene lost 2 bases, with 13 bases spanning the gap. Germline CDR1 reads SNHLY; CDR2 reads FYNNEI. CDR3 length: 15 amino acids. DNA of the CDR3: TGTGCCAGCAGGCCGGGGACTGCCAACACCGGGGAGCTGTTTTTT. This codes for CASRPGTANTGELFF.